One and the same sample provided the 8 T cell receptor beta chains below, sequenced in a study of blood T cell repertoires in COVID-19. Generated by immunoSEQ multiplex PCR, the TCRdb table keeps only in-frame clones and is missing some. The repertoire holds about 410,000 clones, with 90% as singletons. The specimen sequenced was PBMCs or T cells enriched from blood (not recorded which). These receptors all stem from a man aged 18 to 29 who had recovered from COVID-19.

This chain uses TRBV7-9 with TRBJ1-1; 7 bases line up with TRBD1. The CDR3 spans 13 residues. CDR1 and CDR2 (germline): SEHNR, FQNEAQ (reference sequence). V shed 6 bases, J shed 11 bases, and the junction held 12 bases outside the gene matches. CDR3 sequence: CASSQRTGGWAFF. The CDR3 DNA reads TGTGCCAGCAGTCAACGGACAGGAGGTTGGGCTTTCTTT.

The genes are TRBV3-1 (or the pseudogene TRBV3-2) and TRBJ2-7; D perhaps matches TRBD2 (5 bases). The CDR3 length is 14 residues. Germline CDR1 and CDR2: LGHDT and YNNKEL (reference sequence). V was cut by 0 bases and J by 4 bases, with 10 bases left in between. In DNA form, the CDR3 reads TGTGCCAGCAGCCAAGAGGCGGGTAGGTACGAGCAGTACTTC. Encoded protein: CASSQEAGRYEQYF.

J is TRBJ1-1 and V is TRBV27; TRBD1 matches at 7 bases. This CDR3 has 14 residues. Germline V CDR1 and CDR2: MNHEY, SMNVEV (reference sequence). With V trimmed by 5 bases and J by 6 bases, 9 bases remained unmatched. CDR3 sequence reads: CASSRQGGASEAFF. Here the CDR3 DNA reads TGTGCCAGCAGTAGACAGGGTGGGGCGTCTGAAGCTTTCTTT.

This chain connects TRBV9 to TRBJ2-2; 7 nucleotides align to TRBD2. Trimming at V came to 0 bases and at J to 7 bases, leaving 6 bases not matched to a gene. The CDR3 loop spans 15 amino acids. Looked up from germline, CDR1 is SGDLS and CDR2 is YYNGEE. CDR3 DNA sequence: TGTGCCAGCAGCGTAGTAGAGCGGGAAGGCGGGGAGCTGTTTTTT. This encodes CASSVVEREGGELFF.

The rearrangement links TRBV5-4 to TRBJ1-1; TRBD1 matches at 10 bases. Germline V gene sequence: CDR1 SGHNT, CDR2 YYREEE (reference sequence). V was pared by 4 bases and J by 6 bases, with 6 bases of the junction left unmatched. The CDR3 consists of 14 residues. The CDR3 DNA is TGTGCCAGCAGCCAATCGGACAGGGGGTCTGAAGCTTTCTTT. Its translation: CASSQSDRGSEAFF.

The chain recombines TRBV2 with TRBJ1-4; D gene uncertain. This CDR3 spans 13 amino acids. Trimming took 7 bases from V and 7 from J, leaving 13 bases between them. From germline, CDR1 is SNHLY and CDR2 FYNNEI. The CDR3 DNA follows: TGTGCCAGCATGAAAGAGGGTGGTGAAAAACTGTTTTTT. It is translated as CASMKEGGEKLFF.

This clone was observed a handful of times. The V call is TRBV10-1, the J call TRBJ1-5; D gene unclear. The CDR3 is 14 residues long. Trimming stripped 3 bases from V and 7 bases from J, with 13 bases between. Germline V gene lookup returns CDR1 WNHNN and CDR2 SYGVQD (reference sequence). The CDR3 bases are TGCGCCAGCAGTGAAGGAGGGTCGGGACAGCCCCAGCATTTT. Its protein product is CASSEGGSGQPQHF.

V is TRBV19 and J is TRBJ1-4; 7 nucleotides align to TRBD1. With 3 bases clipped from V and 4 bases from J, the junction kept 8 bases outside the gene matches. Germline CDR1 reads LNHDA; CDR2 reads SQIVND (reference sequence). CDR3 length: 16 amino acids. CDR3 sequence (DNA): TGTGCCAGTAGTATGAGGGGGACAGTTCGTAATGAAAAACTGTTTTTT. It yields the protein CASSMRGTVRNEKLFF.